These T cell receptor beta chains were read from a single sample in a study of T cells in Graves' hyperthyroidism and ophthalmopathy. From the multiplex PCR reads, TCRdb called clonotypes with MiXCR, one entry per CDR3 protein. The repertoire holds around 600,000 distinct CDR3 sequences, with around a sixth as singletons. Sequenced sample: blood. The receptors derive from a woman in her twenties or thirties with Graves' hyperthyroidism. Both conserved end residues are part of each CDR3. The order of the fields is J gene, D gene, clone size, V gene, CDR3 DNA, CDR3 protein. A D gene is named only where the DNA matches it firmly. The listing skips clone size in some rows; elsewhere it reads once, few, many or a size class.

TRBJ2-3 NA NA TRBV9 TGTGCCAGCAGCGTAGTGGGGGCAGATACGCAGTATTTT CASSVVGADTQYF
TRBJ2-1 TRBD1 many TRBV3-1 TGTGCCAGCAGCCAAGGACAGGGGTGGCAGTTCTTC CASSQGQGWQFF
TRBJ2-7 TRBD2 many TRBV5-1 TGCGCCAGCAGCTTGGTAGTGCTTGCGGGAGGGGAGCAGTACTTC CASSLVVLAGGEQYF
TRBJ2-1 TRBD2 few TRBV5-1 TGCGCCAGCAGCCGGGGGACTAGCGGGATTTACAATGAGCAGTTCTTC CASSRGTSGIYNEQFF
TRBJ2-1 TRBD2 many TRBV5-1 TGCGCCAGCAGCTTCAATGAACTAGCGGGGATCTACAATGAGCAGTTCTTC CASSFNELAGIYNEQFF
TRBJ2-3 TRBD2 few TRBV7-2 TGTGCCAGCAGCTTAGTCAAACTAGCGGGAGTCTGGGATACGCAGTATTTT CASSLVKLAGVWDTQYF
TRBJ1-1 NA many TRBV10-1 TGCGCCAGCAGTGACGGGGACATGAACACTGAAGCTTTCTTT CASSDGDMNTEAFF
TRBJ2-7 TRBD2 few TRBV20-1 TGCAGTGCTAGGCCGGGACTAACATACGAGCAGTACTTC CSARPGLTYEQYF
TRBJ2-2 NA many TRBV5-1 TGCGCCAGCAGCTTCGGCGGGACGAACACCGGGGAGCTGTTTTTT CASSFGGTNTGELFF
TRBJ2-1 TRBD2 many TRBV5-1 TGCGCCAGCAGCTTGGCGGGGCTAGCGGTTACCACGGACAATGAGCAGTTCTTC CASSLAGLAVTTDNEQFF
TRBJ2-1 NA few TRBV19 TGTGCCAGTAGTATGGCCGCAAGCTCCTACAATGAGCAGTTCTTC CASSMAASSYNEQFF
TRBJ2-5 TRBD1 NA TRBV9 TGTGCCAGCAGCGTAGGGACAGGGGGCGAGGAGACCCAGTACTTC CASSVGTGGEETQYF
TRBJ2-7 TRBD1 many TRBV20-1 TGCAGTGCTGAATCACGGGACAGGGTTTCCTACGAGCAGTACTTC CSAESRDRVSYEQYF
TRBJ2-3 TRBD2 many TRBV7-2 TGTGCCAGCAGCTTACTAAGCGGGAGACTCACAGATACGCAGTATTTT CASSLLSGRLTDTQYF
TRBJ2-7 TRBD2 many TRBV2 TGTGCCAGCAGAACCATTCAAGCGGGAGCCCACTACGAGCAGTACTTC CASRTIQAGAHYEQYF
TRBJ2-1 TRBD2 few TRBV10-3 TGTGCCATCAGTCCTAGCGGAGACTACAATGAGCAGTTCTTC CAISPSGDYNEQFF
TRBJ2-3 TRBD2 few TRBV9 TGTGCCAGCAGCGCCGTCCTAGCGGGAAGGGGGGATACGCAGTATTTT CASSAVLAGRGDTQYF
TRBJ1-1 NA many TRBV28 TGTGCCAGCAGTTTATCTCTGGGACCGAAGAACACTGAAGCTTTCTTT CASSLSLGPKNTEAFF
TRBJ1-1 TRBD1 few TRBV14 TGTGCCAGCAGCCCGAGCATAGGGACAGCGAACACTGAAGCTTTCTTT CASSPSIGTANTEAFF
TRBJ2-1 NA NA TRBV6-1 TGTGCCAGCACCGGCAGAAGCTCCTACAATGAGCAGTTCTTC CASTGRSSYNEQFF
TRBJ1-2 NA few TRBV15 TGTGCCACCAGCAGAGAGCCCTTACAGGGCGCCTCTGGCTACACCTTC CATSREPLQGASGYTF
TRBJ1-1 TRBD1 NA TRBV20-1 TGCAGTGCCACAGGGACAGGGGGGGATGAAGCTTTCTTT CSATGTGGDEAFF
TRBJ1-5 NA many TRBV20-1 TGCAGTGCTAGTAGGGTTGGGGGTCTCAATCAGCCCCAGCATTTT CSASRVGGLNQPQHF
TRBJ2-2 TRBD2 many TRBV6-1 TGTGCCAGCACTCAACTAGCGGGGGGACGGGAGCTGTTTTTT CASTQLAGGRELFF
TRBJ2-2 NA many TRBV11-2 TGTGCCAGCAGCCCTAGGGGGGAGCTGTTTTTT CASSPRGELFF
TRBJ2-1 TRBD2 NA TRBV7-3 TGTGCCAGCAGCCCCATACCTAGCGGGAGACACAATGAGCAGTTCTTC CASSPIPSGRHNEQFF
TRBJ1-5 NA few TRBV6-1 TGTGCCTCGAGGGTGAGGGCCAATCAGCCCCAGCATTTT CASRVRANQPQHF
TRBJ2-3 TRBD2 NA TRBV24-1 TGTGCCACGGGACTAGCGGCCTCAGATACGCAGTATTTT CATGLAASDTQYF
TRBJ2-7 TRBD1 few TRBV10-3 TGTGCCATCAGTGAGTCGGGACAGGGGACCTACGAGCAGCACTTC CAISESGQGTYEQHF
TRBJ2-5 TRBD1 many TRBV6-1 TGTGCCAGCAGTATCCGGGACAGGGAGTGGGAGACCCAGTACTTC CASSIRDREWETQYF
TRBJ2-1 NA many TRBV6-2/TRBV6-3 TGTGCCAGCGGTCCTGATGAGCAGTTCTTC CASGPDEQFF
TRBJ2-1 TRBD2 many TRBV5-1 TGCGCCAGCAGCTTGTCTAGCGGGAGGGACCTTACGTATGAGCAGTTCTTC CASSLSSGRDLTYEQFF
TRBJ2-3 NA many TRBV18 TGTGCCAGCTCCCGCAGACTAGAACCCTCCACAGATACGCAGTATTTT CASSRRLEPSTDTQYF
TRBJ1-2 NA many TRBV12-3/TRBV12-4 TGTGCCAGCAGTTTTGACAGGCTCTATGGCTACACCTTC CASSFDRLYGYTF
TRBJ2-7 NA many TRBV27 TGTGCCAGCAGACCCACACCGATGTACAGAGACTACGAGCAGTACTTC CASRPTPMYRDYEQYF
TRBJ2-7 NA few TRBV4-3 TGCGCCAGCAGCCAAGATCATCATGGGACCGCCAACGAGCAGTACTTC CASSQDHHGTANEQYF
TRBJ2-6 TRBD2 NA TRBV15 TGTGCCACCAGCAGACACCGGACTAGCGGGAGCACTGGGGCCAACGTCCTGACTTTC CATSRHRTSGSTGANVLTF
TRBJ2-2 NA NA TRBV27 TGTGCCAGCAGTTCAAGGCCGGGACCCTCAGTCACCGGGGAGCTGTTTTTT CASSSRPGPSVTGELFF
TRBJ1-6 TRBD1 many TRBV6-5 TGTGCCAGCAGTTACGTCGTGACAGGGGGGCCACCCCTCCACTTT CASSYVVTGGPPLHF
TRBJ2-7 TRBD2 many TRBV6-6 TGTGCCAGCAGTTACTTGTTCGGCGGGAGGACCCTCTACGAGCAGTACTTC CASSYLFGGRTLYEQYF
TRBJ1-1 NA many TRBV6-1 TGTGCCAGCAGTTTCCAGCGAAACACTGAAGCTTTCTTT CASSFQRNTEAFF
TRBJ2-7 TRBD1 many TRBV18 TGTGCCAGCTCTCCAGACAGGGGGCACAACGAGCAGTACTTC CASSPDRGHNEQYF
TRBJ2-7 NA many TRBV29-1 TGCAGCGTTGAAGATCGTTACAACGAGCAGTACTTC CSVEDRYNEQYF
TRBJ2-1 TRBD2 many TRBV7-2 TGTGCCAGCAGCTTAGGGGTCGGGGAGGGGTACGACAATGAGCAGTTCTTC CASSLGVGEGYDNEQFF
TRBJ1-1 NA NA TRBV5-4 TGTGCCAGCAGCCCAGGGCGTGTCTTTAACACTGAAGCTTTCTTT CASSPGRVFNTEAFF
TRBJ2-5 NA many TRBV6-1 TGTGCCAGCATAATAGGACGGACATCCTCCTGTGGGACCCAGTACTTC CASIIGRTSSCGTQYF
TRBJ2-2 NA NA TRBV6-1 TGTGCCAGCAGTCCCTCCCCAACCGGCACCGGGGAGCTGTTTTTT CASSPSPTGTGELFF
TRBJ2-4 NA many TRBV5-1 TGCGCCAGCAGCTTGCAGGACACAAACATTCAGTACTTC CASSLQDTNIQYF
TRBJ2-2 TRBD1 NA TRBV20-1 TGCAGTGCTAGAGACCCCGGGACAGCGAACACCGGGGAGCTGTTTTTT CSARDPGTANTGELFF
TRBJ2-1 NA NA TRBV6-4 TGTGCCAGCAGTGACACGAAACTATCCTACAATGAGCAGTTCTTC CASSDTKLSYNEQFF
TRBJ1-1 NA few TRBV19 TGTGCCAGTAGTATAGGCCTGCTCGAAGCTTTCTTT CASSIGLLEAFF
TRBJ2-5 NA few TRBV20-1 TGCAGTGCTAGCCCCCCACAGGGATGGGGGGAGACCCAGTACTTC CSASPPQGWGETQYF
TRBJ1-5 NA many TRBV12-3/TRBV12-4 TGTGCCAGCAGTGCCCGTGGGGGGAGAGGCAATCAGCCCCAGCATTTT CASSARGGRGNQPQHF
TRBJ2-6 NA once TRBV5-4 TGTGCCAGCAGCTTGGGAGGGGCGCTAACCTCTGGGGCCAACGTCCTGACTTTC CASSLGGALTSGANVLTF
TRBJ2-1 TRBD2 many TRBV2 TGTGCCAGCAGTGAGAGCGGGAGGGTGGGCAATGAGCAGTTCTTC CASSESGRVGNEQFF
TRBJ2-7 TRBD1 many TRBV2 TGTGCCAGCAGTGTAAGAAGCAGGGGGCTGTCCAACGAGCAGTACTTC CASSVRSRGLSNEQYF
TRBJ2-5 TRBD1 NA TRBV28 TGTGCCAGCAGCAACAGGGGTCTCCAAGAGACCCAGTACTTC CASSNRGLQETQYF
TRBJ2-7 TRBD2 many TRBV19 TGTGCCAGTAGGAAGGGGACTACGACGCGGGAGCAGTACTTC CASRKGTTTREQYF